A single sample is the source of the 20 T cell receptor beta chains below, sequenced in a study of cytomegalovirus exposure and HLA in healthy donors (dated by TCRdb to 2017 to 2019). Library preparation used the immunoSEQ multiplex PCR assay. Held by TCRdb, this immuneACCESS table contains in-frame sequences only and omits some clones. Under half of the omission traces to an unresolved V gene where checked; the cause of the rest is unknown. The table for this sample lists fewer than 250,000 clones; about 86% of them were counted only once. The top ten hold around 2.6% of the sample. Sequenced material: PBMCs. All receptors derive from a man aged 18 to 30 in good health and CMV-seronegative.

This sequence joins TRBV4-1 and TRBJ1-6; 9 positions agree with TRBD1. The CDR3 is 15 amino acids. Germline CDR1 MGHRA, CDR2 YSYEKL. With V trimmed by 4 bases and J by 7 bases, 5 bases remained unmatched. The CDR3 sequence is CASSLRQGENSPLHF. CDR3 DNA: TGCGCCAGCAGCCTCAGACAGGGGGAAAATTCACCCCTCCACTTT.

V usage is TRBV19 and J usage is TRBJ1-5, with D unclear. There are 12 residues in the CDR3. Germline V lookup: CDR1 LNHDA, CDR2 SQIVND (reference sequence). V was clipped by 8 bases and J by 4 bases, with 9 bases between them. CDR3 in DNA: TGTGCCAGTCCTAGACGGAATCAGCCCCAGCATTTT. Its translation: CASPRRNQPQHF. Complete variable domain (other parts from reference TRBV19 and TRBJ1-5): DGGITQSPKYLFRKEGQNVTLSCEQNLNHDAMYWYRQDPGQGLRLIYYSQIVNDFQKGDIAEGYSVSREKKESFPLTVTSAQKNPTAFYLCASPRRNQPQHFGDGTRLSIL.

The V gene is TRBV4-1, the J gene TRBJ1-2; D ambiguous. V lost 0 bases, J lost 4 bases, and 12 bases lay in between. CDR3 length: 15 residues. CDR1 is MGHRA, CDR2 YSYEKL, per germline. CDR3 residues: CASSQEEGRGYGYTF. The DNA for the CDR3 is TGCGCCAGCAGCCAAGAGGAAGGAAGAGGCTATGGCTACACCTTC.

The CDR3 nucleotides read TGTGCCAGCACGACTAACCACCTCCTCTCCTACAATGAGCAGTTCTTC. This gives the protein CASTTNHLLSYNEQFF. The chain recombines TRBV28 with TRBJ2-1; D possibly corresponds to TRBD2 (5 bases). V was clipped by 7 bases and J by 0 bases, with 16 bases between them. Germline assignment: CDR1 MDHEN and CDR2 SYDVKM. The CDR3 runs 16 residues.

A single count supports this clone. V usage is TRBV28 and J usage is TRBJ2-7; D is possibly TRBD1 (6 bases). CDR3 size: 16 residues. Trimming pared 5 bases from V and 3 bases from J, leaving 20 bases between. Germline-derived CDR1 and CDR2 are MDHEN and SYDVKM. The CDR3 DNA sequence: TGTGCCAGCAGTCAGGCCCACAGGGCGCCTTACTACGAGCAGTACTTC. Protein sequence: CASSQAHRAPYYEQYF.

The V and J genes are TRBV7-2 and TRBJ2-5; TRBD2 is a possible D gene (5 bases). The V gene's germline CDR1 is SGHTA and CDR2 FQGNSA. This CDR3 contains 15 residues. The germline V and J ends were trimmed by 5 bases and 1 base, with 14 bases remaining between them. The CDR3 region is CASSRQKDFQETQYF. CDR3 DNA sequence: TGTGCCAGCAGCCGACAAAAGGACTTCCAAGAGACCCAGTACTTC.

The chain is built from TRBV6-4 and TRBJ2-3, with TRBD1 matching over 9 bases. V lost 6 bases to trimming and J lost 5 bases; unmatched junction nucleotides: 9. Germline V lookup: CDR1 MRHNA, CDR2 SNTAGT. The CDR3 has 15 amino acids. CDR3 protein: CASRTGTGPGDTQYF. The CDR3 DNA reads TGTGCCAGCAGGACCGGGACAGGGCCGGGAGATACGCAGTATTTT.

J is TRBJ2-5 and V is TRBV6-1, with D possibly TRBD2 on 6 matching bases. V lost 6 bases to trimming and J lost 12 bases, with 23 bases between them. The CDR3 covers 14 residues. From germline, CDR1 is MNHNS and CDR2 SASEGT. The CDR3 coding sequence is TGTGCCAGCAGAGCGACCGGGACTTGGGTTGGGGAGTACTTC. This gives the protein CASRATGTWVGEYF.

This clone was seen more than once but under ten times. The rearrangement uses TRBV18 and TRBJ1-5; D unclear. Trimming cost V 6 bases and J 1 base, with 7 bases left between them. The CDR3 runs to 13 residues. Germline V gene data show CDR1 as KGHSH and CDR2 as LQKENI. The CDR3 region has the DNA TGTGCCAGCTCTCCGGGGAGCAATCAGCCCCAGCATTTT. Amino acids: CASSPGSNQPQHF.

The chain recombines TRBV14 with TRBJ2-7; D is uncertain. Germline V gene data show CDR1 as SGHDN and CDR2 as FVKESK. Trimming cost V 1 base and J 5 bases, with 3 bases left between them. The CDR3 loop spans 11 amino acids. The CDR3 region has the DNA TGTGCCAGCAGCCAAGTTAACGAGCAGTACTTC. This encodes CASSQVNEQYF.

The CDR3 protein is CASSLSSGGASIQYF. Written as DNA, the CDR3 is TGTGCCAGCAGTTTATCCTCCGGGGGGGCCAGCATTCAGTACTTC. The V and J genes are TRBV27 and TRBJ2-4; TRBD2 agrees at 8 bases. The germline V gene encodes CDR1 MNHEY and CDR2 SMNVEV (reference sequence). The V and J ends lost 0 bases and 9 bases, in that order; junction bases with no gene match: 7. The CDR3 has 15 amino acids.

J is TRBJ2-3 and V is TRBV7-9; 14 bases are shared with TRBD2. Germline values: CDR1 SEHNR, CDR2 FQNEAQ (reference sequence). V gave up 5 bases and J gave up 8 bases; unmatched junction bases: 9. The CDR3 spans 16 residues. The CDR3 loop is CASSGGLAGGPGTQYF. The CDR3 DNA is TGTGCCAGCAGCGGAGGACTAGCGGGAGGCCCGGGTACGCAGTATTTT.

CDR3 sequence reads: CASSLVPSLYTF. The CDR3 DNA sequence: TGTGCCAGCAGCTTGGTTCCCTCACTCTACACCTTC. The chain joins TRBV5-4 to TRBJ1-2, with D hard to call. The CDR3 has 12 amino acids. The germline gives CDR1 SGHNT, CDR2 YYREEE (reference sequence). The ends were cut back, 0 bases at V and 10 bases at J, with 10 bases in the middle.

On this clone itself: One end of the junction varies from germline; a read error may be responsible. The chain couples TRBV5-3 to TRBJ1-4; 8 bases match TRBD1. TRBV5-3 is an ORF, with its function uncertain. CDR3 length: 14 residues. The DNA for the CDR3 is TGTGCCAGAAGCTCAGACAGGGGAAATGGAAAACTGTTTTTT. Translating gives CARSSDRGNGKLFF.

This clone appeared a single time. This same CDR3 is encoded by further DNA sequences in the sample. The V gene is TRBV5-1, the J gene TRBJ1-2; TRBD1 agrees at 7 bases. The CDR3 loop spans 13 amino acids. Looked up from germline, CDR1 is SGHRS and CDR2 is YFSETQ. J was trimmed by 8 bases and V by 4 bases; bases with no gene match: 8. The CDR3 region is CASSPRQGDGYTF. The CDR3 DNA reads TGCGCCAGCAGCCCGAGACAGGGTGACGGCTACACCTTC.

The chain is built from TRBV12-5 and TRBJ2-7, with 11 bases identical to TRBD2. The CDR3 contains 16 residues. Looked up from germline, CDR1 is LGHNT and CDR2 is FRNRAP. V lost 6 bases to trimming and J lost 2 bases; unmatched junction nucleotides: 9. The CDR3 sequence is CASGSTLAGVPYEQYF. In DNA, the CDR3 is TGTGCTAGTGGGTCGACACTAGCGGGAGTCCCCTACGAGCAGTACTTC. Drawing the rest from reference TRBV12-5 and TRBJ2-7, the complete variable domain is DARVTQTPRHKVTEMGQEVTMRCQPILGHNTVFWYRQTMMQGLELLAYFRNRAPLDDSGMPKDRFSAEMPDATLATLKIQPSEPRDSAVYFCASGSTLAGVPYEQYFGPGTRLTVT.

This clone came up once. The V call is TRBV6-5, the J call TRBJ2-2, with D possibly TRBD2 on 5 matching bases. V was pared by 7 bases and J by 4 bases, with 10 bases between. CDR3 size: 13 residues. CDR1 is MNHEY, CDR2 SVGAGI, per germline. As DNA, the CDR3 is TGTGCCAGCACCTTCCGGGGCACCGGGGAGCTGTTTTTT. It encodes CASTFRGTGELFF.

The CDR3, as DNA: TGTGCCAGCAGGGTCGGTAGCAATCAGCCCCAGCATTTT. It translates to CASRVGSNQPQHF. The rearrangement links TRBV6-5 to TRBJ1-5; D is unclear. The germline V gene encodes CDR1 MNHEY and CDR2 SVGAGI. This CDR3 is 13 amino acids long. V was trimmed by 6 bases and J by 0 bases, leaving 6 bases between them.

This clone has a single count. V gene TRBV4-1 combines with J gene TRBJ2-2, with 9 bases aligning to TRBD1. The germline V gene has CDR1 MGHRA and CDR2 YSYEKL. This CDR3 has 17 residues. Losses at the gene ends were 2 bases for V and 5 bases for J; bases not matched to a gene: 9. The CDR3 sequence is CASSQLPGQGGTGELFF. The DNA for the CDR3 is TGCGCCAGCAGCCAACTACCGGGACAGGGCGGAACCGGGGAGCTGTTTTTT.

The CDR3 DNA sequence: TGTGCCAGCAGCTTAAGCGGTTCGGGCAATGAGCAGTTCTTC. As protein: CASSLSGSGNEQFF. The rearrangement links TRBV7-2 to TRBJ2-1; D might be TRBD2 (5 bases). Trimming removed 2 bases from V and 6 bases from J, with 11 bases in between. Germline V lookup: CDR1 SGHTA, CDR2 FQGNSA. This CDR3 comprises 14 residues.